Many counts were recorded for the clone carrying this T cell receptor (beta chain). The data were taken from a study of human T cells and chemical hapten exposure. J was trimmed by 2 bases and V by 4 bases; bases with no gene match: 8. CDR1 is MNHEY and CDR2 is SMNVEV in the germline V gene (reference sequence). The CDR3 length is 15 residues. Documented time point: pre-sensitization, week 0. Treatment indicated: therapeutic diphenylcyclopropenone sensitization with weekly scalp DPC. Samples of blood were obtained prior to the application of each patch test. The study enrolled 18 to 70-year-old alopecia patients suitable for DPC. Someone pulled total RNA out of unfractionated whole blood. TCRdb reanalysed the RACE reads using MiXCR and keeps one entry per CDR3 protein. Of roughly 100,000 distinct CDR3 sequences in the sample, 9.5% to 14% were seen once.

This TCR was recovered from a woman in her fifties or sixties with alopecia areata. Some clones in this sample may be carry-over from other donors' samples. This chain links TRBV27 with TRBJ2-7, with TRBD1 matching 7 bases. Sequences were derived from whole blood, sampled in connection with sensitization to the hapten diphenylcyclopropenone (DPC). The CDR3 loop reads CASSSPDRIAYEQYF. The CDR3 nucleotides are TGTGCCAGCAGTTCCCCGGACAGGATAGCCTACGAGCAGTACTTC.